This T cell receptor (beta chain) was retrieved from a study of cytomegalovirus exposure and HLA in healthy donors. Study outcomes and limitations: A later examination showed that TCR association rates differed by HLA locus, with DRB1 most and HLA-C fewest. The Asian-associated ancestry cluster reportedly had fewer N-insertions than the 666-donor mean in a later analysis.

This CDR3 comprises 14 residues. With 3 bases clipped from V and 5 bases from J, the junction kept 4 bases outside the gene matches. Germline assignment: CDR1 GTSNPN and CDR2 SVGIG (reference sequence). Concerning this clone: The antigen is not known.

60 Vbeta and 13 Jbeta primers were used in PCR. Profiled with immunoSEQ multiplex PCR; TCRdb holds only in-frame clones, not every one. The sample contains roughly 190,000 clones, about 59% of which appear only once. This TCR was recovered from a man aged 40-49 years in good health and CMV-seronegative. The source material was PBMCs. The rearrangement uses TRBV30 and TRBJ2-2; 9 nucleotides align to TRBD1. CDR3 nucleotides: TGTGCCTGGAGATGGACAGGGGCGACCGGGGAGCTGTTTTTT. Its translation is CAWRWTGATGELFF.